The 22 T cell receptor beta chains given below trace back to one sample, sequenced in a study of T cells in Graves' hyperthyroidism and ophthalmopathy. The source material, RNA transcripts, was used to amplify TCR beta CDR3 regions. The HTBI primer set drove a first-round RT-PCR of the TCR CDR3. TCRdb used MiXCR to reprocess the multiplex PCR reads, holding one entry per CDR3 protein. The top ten clones hold about 45% of a sample with 500,000 to 650,000 distinct CDR3 sequences, 40% to 55% of them seen once. The sequenced material came from peripheral blood or thyroid tissue (not recorded which). The receptor source for this set is an adult woman with Graves' disease, either hyperthyroidism or ophthalmopathy (not recorded which).

The chain links TRBV2 to TRBJ1-3; D possibly corresponds to TRBD1 (5 bases). V was pared by 3 bases and J by 2 bases, with 14 bases between. Germline CDR1 reads SNHLY; CDR2 reads FYNNEI. This CDR3 has 16 amino acids. The CDR3 loop reads CASSDETAMAGNTIYF. For the CDR3, the DNA is TGTGCCAGCAGTGACGAGACAGCCATGGCTGGAAACACCATATATTTT.

This clonotype was recorded only once. This chain links TRBV20-1 with TRBJ1-6; no definite D call. The V gene lost 5 bases and the J gene lost 12 bases, with 23 bases spanning the gap. Per the germline V gene, CDR1 is DFQATT and CDR2 is SNEGSKA (reference sequence). The CDR3 consists of 15 residues. CDR3 coding DNA: TGCAGTGCTGCTAGTGTCCGGACTAGCGGTTTACCCCTCCACTTT. It specifies CSAASVRTSGLPLHF.

This clonotype occurred a few times. The V call is TRBV28, the J call TRBJ1-3, with a weak D call TRBD1 (5 bases). The V gene lost 7 bases and the J gene lost 4 bases, with 14 bases spanning the gap. The CDR3 spans 14 residues. The germline CDR1 and CDR2 sequences are MDHEN and SYDVKM. The chain's CDR3 is CASNPGGGGNTIYF. DNA of the CDR3: TGTGCCAGCAACCCGGGGGGAGGGGGAAACACCATATATTTT.

The chain recombines TRBV10-3 with TRBJ1-3, with TRBD1 as a possible D gene (5 bases). Germline V lookup: CDR1 ENHRY, CDR2 SYGVKD. This CDR3 comprises 18 residues. Trimming left V 3 bases short and J 0 bases short, with 18 bases between. Here the CDR3 DNA reads TGTGCCATCAGTGACCCGACAGCAGCACAATACTCTGGAAACACCATATATTTT. This translates into CAISDPTAAQYSGNTIYF.

The rearrangement joins TRBV19 to TRBJ2-2; TRBD1 agrees at 7 bases. CDR1 and CDR2 (germline): LNHDA, SQIVND (reference sequence). The J segment lost 0 bases and the V segment lost 7 bases, leaving 5 bases of the junction unmatched. The CDR3 extends over 15 amino acids. Here the CDR3 reads CASNRGTSNTGELFF. As DNA, the CDR3 is TGTGCCAGTAACAGGGGTACCTCGAACACCGGGGAGCTGTTTTTT. Full variable domain (rest looked up from reference TRBV19 and TRBJ2-2): DGGITQSPKYLFRKEGQNVTLSCEQNLNHDAMYWYRQDPGQGLRLIYYSQIVNDFQKGDIAEGYSVSREKKESFPLTVTSAQKNPTAFYLCASNRGTSNTGELFFGEGSRLTVL.

There are many counts of this clonotype. Here the CDR3 DNA reads TGTGCCAGCAGCTTAGGCCTCACGGGGGGCGAGCAGTACTTC. Translating it yields CASSLGLTGGEQYF. The chain has TRBV7-2 and TRBJ2-7, with 7 bases that match TRBD2. The germline gives CDR1 SGHTA, CDR2 FQGNSA. The length of the CDR3 is 14 residues. With V trimmed by 1 base and J by 6 bases, 6 bases remained unmatched.

This clonotype was recorded only once. The V and J genes are TRBV2 and TRBJ1-1; D uncertain. CDR1 is SNHLY, CDR2 FYNNEI, per germline. Trimming left V 4 bases short and J 11 bases short, with 8 bases between. The CDR3 has 10 amino acids. The DNA for the CDR3 is TGTGCCAGCAGTGGACGTGGGGCTTTCTTT. It yields the protein CASSGRGAFF.

This rearrangement joins TRBV6-1 to TRBJ1-1, with D possibly matching TRBD1 (5 bases). The germline V gene has CDR1 MNHNS and CDR2 SASEGT. V was shortened by 5 bases and J by 5 bases, with 15 bases between the two germline ends. The CDR3 contains 14 residues. The DNA of the CDR3 is TGTGCCAGCAGTTATGGGCAGGGAGGGACTGAAGCTTTCTTT. It codes for CASSYGQGGTEAFF.

CDR3 region: CASRHTQGYEQYF. The DNA of the CDR3 is TGTGCCAGCAGGCACACCCAGGGCTACGAGCAGTACTTC. The chain joins TRBV6-1 to TRBJ2-7; a weak D match, TRBD1 (5 bases). From germline, CDR1 is MNHNS and CDR2 SASEGT. The CDR3 extends over 13 amino acids. The V end was cut by 6 bases, the J end by 3 bases, with 12 bases between.

The chain uses TRBV6-1 and TRBJ2-7; TRBD2 matches 11 bases. V lost 2 bases and J lost 2; bases outside the gene matches: 8. The CDR3 has 17 amino acids. The V gene's germline CDR1 is MNHNS and CDR2 SASEGT. CDR3 amino acids: CASSERVAGGPAYEQYF. CDR3 in DNA: TGTGCCAGCAGTGAAAGAGTAGCGGGAGGGCCTGCCTACGAGCAGTACTTC.

This clonotype was seen a handful of times. This rearrangement joins TRBV7-9 to TRBJ2-2; D could derive from TRBD1 or TRBD2 (5 bases each). Germline lookup yields CDR1 SEHNR and CDR2 FQNEAQ (reference sequence). The CDR3 is 14 residues long. Trimming pared 5 bases from V and 5 bases from J, leaving 12 bases between. The DNA for the CDR3 is TGTGCCAGCAGCCGTTTGAGGGGAACCGGGGAGCTGTTTTTT. Translated, it gives CASSRLRGTGELFF.

The rearrangement joins TRBV29-1 to TRBJ1-2; a weak D match, TRBD1 (5 bases). The CDR3 spans 15 residues. Trimming removed 6 bases at V and 3 bases at J, with 20 bases between. CDR1 is SQVTM and CDR2 is ANQGSEA in the germline V gene. This chain's CDR3 is CSVESGQAAYYGYTF. CDR3 coding DNA: TGCAGCGTCGAATCGGGGCAGGCGGCCTACTATGGCTACACCTTC.

In its sample, this clonotype was seen a few times. A much larger clone lies one base from this, so it may be a read error. The chain couples TRBV20-1 to TRBJ1-5; possibly TRBD1 for D (6 bases). V lost 4 bases, J lost 5 bases, and 18 bases lay in between. This CDR3 is 15 amino acids long. In germline, CDR1 is DFQATT, CDR2 SNEGSKA (reference sequence). The CDR3 DNA sequence: TGCAGTGCTAAAGATCTTTACAGGGAGGATCAGCCCCAGCATTTT. This translates into CSAKDLYREDQPQHF.

The sample holds many counts of this clonotype. This chain joins TRBV20-1 and TRBJ2-5; D gene unclear. Germline CDR1 is DFQATT and CDR2 is SNEGSKA (reference sequence). CDR3 size: 18 residues. With 2 bases removed from V and 1 base from J, the gap between germline ends came to 23 bases. CDR3 region: CSARFTRGRFGSQETQYF. The CDR3 DNA reads as TGCAGTGCTAGATTCACCCGCGGCAGGTTCGGCTCCCAAGAGACCCAGTACTTC.

The rearrangement uses TRBV29-1 and TRBJ2-7, with D maybe TRBD2 (5 bases). CDR1 is SQVTM and CDR2 is ANQGSEA in the germline V gene. With 6 bases removed from V and 4 bases from J, the gap between germline ends came to 7 bases. The CDR3 sequence is 10 residues long. The CDR3 reads CSVGRYEQYF. The CDR3 nucleotides are TGCAGCGTAGGGAGATACGAGCAGTACTTC.

This clonotype was seen at least ten times. This chain links TRBV12-3 or TRBV12-4 with TRBJ1-1, with 10 bases matching TRBD1. This CDR3 has 17 amino acids. V was clipped by 5 bases and J by 2 bases; unmatched bases: 11. The CDR3 sequence: CASSTDRGRGENTEAFF. In DNA, the CDR3 is TGTGCCAGCAGTACCGACAGGGGGCGCGGGGAAAACACTGAAGCTTTCTTT.

The sample holds many counts of this clonotype. Written as DNA, the CDR3 is TGTGCCAGCAGCCACCCCAGCGGACTAGCCTACGAGCAGTACTTC. Translation: CASSHPSGLAYEQYF. V usage is TRBV7-9 and J usage is TRBJ2-7; 7 bases fit TRBD2. After removal of 5 bases from V and 2 bases from J, the junction contained 9 bases not matched to a gene. Germline V lookup: CDR1 SEHNR, CDR2 FQNEAQ (reference sequence). The CDR3 covers 15 residues.

This clonotype has a count of ten or more. The V gene is TRBV3-1, the J gene TRBJ1-1; D is undetermined. The germline CDR1 and CDR2 sequences are LGHDT and YNNKEL (reference sequence). The CDR3 totals 11 residues. Trimming left V 3 bases short and J 6 bases short, with 5 bases between. CDR3 bases: TGTGCCAGCAGCCAGCTTTCTGAAGCTTTCTTT. Amino acids: CASSQLSEAFF.

The chain is built from TRBV11-2 and TRBJ2-5, with a tentative D call TRBD2 (6 bases). In germline, CDR1 is SGHAT, CDR2 FQNNGV. Trimming cost V 5 bases and J 5 bases, with 24 bases left between them. There are 17 residues in the CDR3. In DNA form, the CDR3 reads TGTGCCAGCAGCCTAGGGTACGGGGGAGTTGGTATGGAGACCCAGTACTTC. It translates to CASSLGYGGVGMETQYF. Full variable domain (missing parts from reference TRBV11-2 and TRBJ2-5): EAGVAQSPRYKIIEKRQSVAFWCNPISGHATLYWYQQILGQGPKLLIQFQNNGVVDDSQLPKDRFSAERLKGVDSTLKIQPAKLEDSAVYLCASSLGYGGVGMETQYFGPGTRLLVL.

The rearrangement joins TRBV19 to TRBJ1-5, with 8 bases that match TRBD1. This CDR3 has 12 amino acids. Germline loops: CDR1 LNHDA, CDR2 SQIVND (reference sequence). The V segment lost 4 bases and the J segment 9 bases; nucleotides outside the gene matches: 2. The CDR3 loop is CASSTGTGPQHF. In DNA, the CDR3 is TGTGCCAGTAGTACCGGGACAGGGCCCCAGCATTTT.

The chain links TRBV2 to TRBJ2-7; D gene uncertain. The CDR3 extends over 12 amino acids. Trimming left V 2 bases short and J 3 bases short, with 5 bases between. The germline gives CDR1 SNHLY, CDR2 FYNNEI. For the CDR3, the DNA is TGTGCCAGCAGTGAACTATTCTACGAGCAGTACTTC. This codes for CASSELFYEQYF.

This rearrangement joins TRBV10-3 to TRBJ2-5, with 7 bases matching TRBD1. CDR3 length: 12 residues. Looked up from germline, CDR1 is ENHRY and CDR2 is SYGVKD. V lost 9 bases to trimming and J lost 4 bases; unmatched junction nucleotides: 5. CDR3: CAMSRGRETQYF. DNA of the CDR3: TGTGCCATGTCGAGGGGGCGAGAGACCCAGTACTTC.